Following are 31 T cell receptor beta chains from one sample sequenced in a study of T cell changes during pregnancy in multiple sclerosis. TCRdb's table, derived via immunoSEQ multiplex PCR, lists solely in-frame clones and lacks some. The table includes approximately 31,000 clones, roughly nine tenths detected once. The sequences come from CD8+ T cells from peripheral blood mononuclear cells, collected in the second trimester of pregnancy. The receptor set was obtained from a female donor with multiple sclerosis, enrolled in a pregnancy study.

The genes are TRBV19 and TRBJ2-3; 7 nucleotides line up with TRBD2. Germline V gene lookup returns CDR1 LNHDA and CDR2 SQIVND (reference sequence). This CDR3 is 16 amino acids long. J was trimmed by 2 bases and V by 5 bases; bases with no gene match: 10. Written as DNA, the CDR3 is TGTGCCAGTAGTGCAATAGGACTAGAGAACACAGATACGCAGTATTTT. Residues: CASSAIGLENTDTQYF.

CDR3 in amino acids: CSVAGTSGQETQYF. In nucleotides, the CDR3 is TGCAGCGTTGCAGGGACTAGCGGGCAAGAGACCCAGTACTTC. The chain is built from TRBV29-1 and TRBJ2-5, with TRBD2 matching over 12 bases. There are 14 residues in the CDR3. Germline-derived CDR1 and CDR2 are SQVTM and ANQGSEA. With V trimmed by 4 bases and J by 2 bases, 2 bases remained unmatched.

This clone was observed once. The chain recombines TRBV29-1 with TRBJ1-4; D unresolved. The CDR3 length is 14 residues. Germline CDR1 SQVTM, CDR2 ANQGSEA. The V and J ends lost 3 bases and 0 bases respectively, with 8 bases between them. CDR3 DNA sequence: TGCAGCGTTGAGGGCGGGACAACTAATGAAAAACTGTTTTTT. This encodes CSVEGGTTNEKLFF.

The chain carries TRBV19 and TRBJ1-2; 11 bases agree with TRBD1. Germline V gene sequence: CDR1 LNHDA, CDR2 SQIVND (reference sequence). The CDR3 loop spans 18 amino acids. V lost 8 bases and J lost 0; bases outside the gene matches: 14. CDR3 coding DNA: TGTGCCAGTCTGGACAGGGGGCACTCTCACGCCTCTAACTATGGCTACACCTTC. Its translation is CASLDRGHSHASNYGYTF. The full variable domain, its missing parts supplied by reference TRBV19 and TRBJ1-2, is DGGITQSPKYLFRKEGQNVTLSCEQNLNHDAMYWYRQDPGQGLRLIYYSQIVNDFQKGDIAEGYSVSREKKESFPLTVTSAQKNPTAFYLCASLDRGHSHASNYGYTFGSGTRLTVV.

The chain employs TRBV10-3 and TRBJ1-4; D not certain. V gave up 4 bases and J gave up 8 bases, with 11 bases separating them. The CDR3 totals 13 residues. Per the germline V gene, CDR1 is ENHRY and CDR2 is SYGVKD. In DNA, the CDR3 is TGTGCCATCAGTGGCGGGAGATGGGAAAAACTGTTTTTT. This sequence encodes CAISGGRWEKLFF.

The chain recombines TRBV19 with TRBJ2-2; no reliable D call. The length of the CDR3 is 14 residues. Germline V gene lookup returns CDR1 LNHDA and CDR2 SQIVND (reference sequence). V was clipped by 6 bases and J by 6 bases, with 14 bases between them. CDR3 coding DNA: TGTGCCAGTAGCGTTGAGCTAGTTTCCGGGGAGCTGTTTTTT. Encoded protein: CASSVELVSGELFF.

This clone was counted once. The rearrangement uses TRBV19 and TRBJ2-2; 13 bases match TRBD2. With V trimmed by 5 bases and J by 5 bases, 5 bases remained unmatched. CDR1 is LNHDA, CDR2 SQIVND, per germline (reference sequence). The CDR3 is made up of 16 amino acids. CDR3 loop: CASSQLAGGPTGELFF. The CDR3 DNA follows: TGTGCCAGTAGTCAACTAGCGGGAGGGCCTACCGGGGAGCTGTTTTTT.

V gene TRBV9 combines with J gene TRBJ1-5, with D maybe TRBD1 (5 bases). The length of the CDR3 is 13 residues. Trimming took 3 bases from V and 2 from J, leaving 6 bases between them. Germline lookup yields CDR1 SGDLS and CDR2 YYNGEE. The CDR3 DNA sequence: TGTGCCAGCAGCGAAGGGGGCAATCAGCCCCAGCATTTT. Amino acid sequence: CASSEGGNQPQHF. Full variable domain (outside the CDR3, taken from reference TRBV9 and TRBJ1-5): DSGVTQTPKHLITATGQRVTLRCSPRSGDLSVYWYQQSLDQGLQFLIQYYNGEERAKGNILERFSAQQFPDLHSELNLSSLELGDSALYFCASSEGGNQPQHFGDGTRLSIL.

This clone was counted once. The CDR3 protein is CASSFALVYGYTF. CDR3 coding DNA: TGTGCCAGCAGTTTCGCCCTAGTATACGGCTACACCTTC. The rearrangement joins TRBV28 to TRBJ1-2; D is undetermined. This CDR3 is built from 13 residues. The germline gives CDR1 MDHEN, CDR2 SYDVKM. V lost 3 bases, J lost 8 bases, and 13 bases lay in between.

J is TRBJ2-3 and V is TRBV7-3, with D possibly matching TRBD2 (5 bases). V was shortened by 5 bases and J by 5 bases, with 17 bases between the two germline ends. The germline V gene has CDR1 SGHTA and CDR2 FQGTGA. The CDR3 is 15 amino acids. The CDR3 coding sequence is TGTGCCAGCAGCCGGGGTTCTAGTTTTTTAGATACGCAGTATTTT. Protein product: CASSRGSSFLDTQYF.

The rearrangement joins TRBV6-1 to TRBJ2-7; 9 positions agree with TRBD2. After removal of 3 bases from V and 2 bases from J, the junction contained 5 bases not matched to a gene. CDR1 and CDR2 (germline): MNHNS, SASEGT. This CDR3 is 15 amino acids long. In DNA form, the CDR3 reads TGTGCCAGCAGTGATTGGGCGGGAGGGCCCTACGAGCAGTACTTC. Amino acid sequence: CASSDWAGGPYEQYF.

The V and J genes are TRBV6-1 and TRBJ2-7; 11 positions match TRBD1. Losses at the gene ends were 3 bases for V and 5 bases for J; bases not matched to a gene: 9. Germline V gene lookup returns CDR1 MNHNS and CDR2 SASEGT. CDR3 length: 16 amino acids. The CDR3, as DNA: TGTGCCAGCAGTGATACCCCGGGACAGGGGGTCGACGAGCAGTACTTC. Translated: CASSDTPGQGVDEQYF.

CDR3 in amino acids: CASSLRQGGTIYF. The CDR3 DNA sequence: TGTGCCAGCTCACTCCGACAGGGTGGCACCATATATTTT. This sequence joins TRBV18 and TRBJ1-3; 7 nucleotides line up with TRBD1. Unmatched junction bases numbered 6, after V lost 4 bases and J lost 9 bases. The CDR3 consists of 13 residues. Per the germline V gene, CDR1 is KGHSH and CDR2 is LQKENI.

The chain uses TRBV19 and TRBJ2-1, with D possibly matching TRBD2 (5 bases). The CDR3 runs to 15 residues. Trimming pared 7 bases from V and 0 bases from J, leaving 13 bases between. The germline CDR1 and CDR2 sequences are LNHDA and SQIVND (reference sequence). CDR3 sequence: CASTFSAFSYNEQFF. The CDR3 DNA sequence: TGTGCCAGTACCTTTAGCGCATTCTCCTACAATGAGCAGTTCTTC.

The V call is TRBV27, the J call TRBJ1-1, with TRBD1 matching 7 bases. CDR1 is MNHEY and CDR2 is SMNVEV in the germline V gene (reference sequence). J gave up 0 bases and V 5 bases, and 9 bases lay outside the gene matches. There are 16 residues in the CDR3. The CDR3 bases are TGTGCCAGCAGTCCTGACAGGGAAGGGGTGAACACTGAAGCTTTCTTT. It yields the protein CASSPDREGVNTEAFF.

A remark on this clone: This clone may be a read error of a much larger clone one base away. Additional DNA sequences in this sample encode the identical CDR3. The rearrangement links TRBV6-1 to TRBJ2-3; 10 bases line up with TRBD2. This CDR3 has 14 residues. The V gene's germline CDR1 is MNHNS and CDR2 SASEGT. Unmatched junction bases numbered 0, after V lost 2 bases and J lost 4 bases. The CDR3 loop reads CASSELAGADTQYF. The CDR3 DNA follows: TGTGCCAGCAGTGAACTAGCGGGAGCAGATACGCAGTATTTT.

The J gene is TRBJ1-1, the V gene TRBV14; no definite D call. This CDR3 comprises 14 residues. Germline V gives CDR1 SGHDN, CDR2 FVKESK. Between the trimmed V and J ends, which lost 1 base and 3 bases, there was a span of 9 bases. CDR3 nucleotide sequence: TGTGCCAGCAGCCAAGGGGAGGGTTACACTGAAGCTTTCTTT. Translation gives CASSQGEGYTEAFF.

V and J are TRBV7-6 and TRBJ1-1; 8 nucleotides align to TRBD1. After removal of 5 bases from V and 4 bases from J, the junction contained 9 bases not matched to a gene. Germline lookup yields CDR1 SGHVS and CDR2 FNYEAQ. This CDR3 spans 15 amino acids. CDR3 sequence: CASSPRDRGGTEAFF. The CDR3 nucleotides are TGTGCCAGCAGCCCAAGAGACAGGGGCGGCACTGAAGCTTTCTTT.

The chain links TRBV19 to TRBJ2-1; 7 bases agree with TRBD2. CDR1 is LNHDA and CDR2 is SQIVND in the germline V gene (reference sequence). After removal of 7 bases from V and 4 bases from J, the junction contained 13 bases not matched to a gene. The CDR3 length is 16 residues. The CDR3 reads CASTTPASSGYNEQFF. The CDR3 DNA is TGTGCCAGTACCACCCCGGCCTCTAGCGGATACAATGAGCAGTTCTTC.

This clone was recorded once. The chain is built from TRBV9 and TRBJ2-1, with 11 positions matching TRBD2. The CDR3 has 15 amino acids. After removal of 5 bases from V and 6 bases from J, the junction contained 7 bases not matched to a gene. Germline CDR1 reads SGDLS; CDR2 reads YYNGEE. The CDR3 here is CASSETSGSGNEQFF. The CDR3, as DNA: TGTGCCAGCAGTGAAACTAGCGGGAGTGGCAATGAGCAGTTCTTC. Full variable domain (rest looked up from reference TRBV9 and TRBJ2-1): DSGVTQTPKHLITATGQRVTLRCSPRSGDLSVYWYQQSLDQGLQFLIQYYNGEERAKGNILERFSAQQFPDLHSELNLSSLELGDSALYFCASSETSGSGNEQFFGPGTRLTVL.

The J gene is TRBJ1-1, the V gene TRBV6-5; TRBD1 might be the D (6 bases). The CDR3 covers 16 residues. Germline V CDR1 and CDR2: MNHEY, SVGAGI. V dropped 3 bases and J dropped 5 bases, with 19 bases sitting between them. The CDR3: CASSYKRGRGGTEAFF. Written as DNA, the CDR3 is TGTGCCAGCAGTTATAAGCGGGGCAGGGGTGGGACTGAAGCTTTCTTT.

The gene calls are TRBV4-1 and TRBJ1-2; D perhaps matches TRBD1 (5 bases). Germline-derived CDR1 and CDR2 are MGHRA and YSYEKL. Trimming removed 4 bases from V and 1 base from J, with 16 bases in between. The CDR3 is made up of 16 amino acids. The CDR3 DNA reads as TGCGCCAGCAGCCCCGATACGGTACAGGTTAACTATGGCTACACCTTC. It encodes CASSPDTVQVNYGYTF.

The DNA for the CDR3 is TGTGCCAGCAGCTTGGACGCGGGGGAATCGGGGCCTGGCTACACCTTC. This translates into CASSLDAGESGPGYTF. The chain recombines TRBV5-4 with TRBJ1-2; D is perhaps TRBD1 (5 bases). The V end lost 0 bases, the J end lost 7 bases, and 19 bases lay between the germline ends. This CDR3 contains 16 residues. In germline, CDR1 is SGHNT, CDR2 YYREEE (reference sequence).

J is TRBJ2-7 and V is TRBV27, with TRBD1 identical over 9 bases. Trimming at V came to 8 bases and at J to 5 bases, leaving 7 bases not matched to a gene. The CDR3 runs 13 residues. Germline-derived CDR1 and CDR2 are MNHEY and SMNVEV (reference sequence). CDR3 nucleotide sequence: TGTGCCAGCCTGGGACAGGGTATGAACGAGCAGTACTTC. It yields the protein CASLGQGMNEQYF.

This chain links TRBV7-9 with TRBJ2-2, with D possibly matching TRBD2 (7 bases). Per germline, CDR1 SEHNR and CDR2 FQNEAQ (reference sequence). The CDR3 extends over 16 amino acids. Deletions cut 5 bases from V and 1 base from J, with 14 bases between. The DNA for the CDR3 is TGTGCCAGCAGCGCAGAGGGGGGGGTGAACACCGGGGAGCTGTTTTTT. It codes for CASSAEGGVNTGELFF.

This clone was observed a single time. The gene calls are TRBV4-3 and TRBJ2-3; 11 bases are a match to TRBD2. Germline CDR1 LGHNA, CDR2 YSLEER. CDR3 length equals 16 residues. The V and J ends lost 4 bases and 1 base, in that order; junction bases with no gene match: 4. CDR3 DNA: TGCGCCAGCAGCCGAGTAGCGGGAGGGGGCACAGATACGCAGTATTTT. Encoded protein: CASSRVAGGGTDTQYF.

This clone was seen only once. The V gene is TRBV5-6, the J gene TRBJ1-3; D is uncertain. The CDR3 consists of 17 residues. Germline V lookup: CDR1 SGHDT, CDR2 YYEEEE. Trimming pared 1 base from V and 0 bases from J, leaving 14 bases between. The CDR3, as DNA: TGTGCCAGCAGCTTGTCTCTTGTCAGCGACTCTGGAAACACCATATATTTT. This encodes CASSLSLVSDSGNTIYF. Supplemented by reference TRBV5-6 and TRBJ1-3, the full variable domain reads DAGVTQSPTHLIKTRGQQVTLRCSPKSGHDTVSWYQQALGQGPQFIFQYYEEEERQRGNFPDRFSGHQFPNYSSELNVNALLLGDSALYLCASSLSLVSDSGNTIYFGEGSWLTVV.

CDR3 loop: CSVEQGAETDTQYF. As DNA, the CDR3 is TGCAGCGTAGAACAGGGGGCTGAAACAGATACGCAGTATTTT. The rearrangement uses TRBV29-1 and TRBJ2-3; 9 positions agree with TRBD1. The CDR3 length is 14 residues. V shed 6 bases, J shed 3 bases, and the junction held 7 bases outside the gene matches. The germline V gene encodes CDR1 SQVTM and CDR2 ANQGSEA.

The CDR3 sequence: CASSLSWTGNQPQHF. CDR3 nucleotides: TGTGCCAGCAGTTTATCGTGGACAGGCAATCAGCCCCAGCATTTT. V usage is TRBV27 and J usage is TRBJ1-5; TRBD1 might be the D (6 bases). Germline loops: CDR1 MNHEY, CDR2 SMNVEV (reference sequence). This CDR3 has 15 amino acids. V was trimmed by 0 bases and J by 2 bases, leaving 8 bases between them.

This chain connects TRBV5-4 to TRBJ1-5; 11 bases match TRBD1. The ends lost 4 bases at V and 6 bases at J; junction bases unmatched: 12. The germline V gene has CDR1 SGHNT and CDR2 YYREEE (reference sequence). CDR3 size: 17 residues. This chain's CDR3 is CASSPLATGTGGQPQHF. CDR3 DNA: TGTGCCAGCAGCCCCTTGGCGACCGGGACAGGGGGTCAGCCCCAGCATTTT.

V usage is TRBV28 and J usage is TRBJ2-1, with 9 nucleotides matching TRBD2. Germline loops: CDR1 MDHEN, CDR2 SYDVKM. Trimming cost V 5 bases and J 7 bases; bases outside gene matches: 3. This CDR3 is built from 13 residues. The chain's CDR3 is CASSRAGGNEQFF. CDR3 DNA sequence: TGTGCCAGCAGTAGGGCGGGGGGGAATGAGCAGTTCTTC. The whole variable domain, filled in from reference TRBV28 and TRBJ2-1, reads DVKVTQSSRYLVKRTGEKVFLECVQDMDHENMFWYRQDPGLGLRLIYFSYDVKMKEKGDIPEGYSVSREKKERFSLILESASTNQTSMYLCASSRAGGNEQFFGPGTRLTVL.